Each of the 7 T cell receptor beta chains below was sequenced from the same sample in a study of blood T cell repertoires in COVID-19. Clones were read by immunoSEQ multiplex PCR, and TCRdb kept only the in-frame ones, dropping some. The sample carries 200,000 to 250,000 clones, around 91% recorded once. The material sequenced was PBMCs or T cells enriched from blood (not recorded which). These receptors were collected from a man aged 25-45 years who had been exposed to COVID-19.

The chain's CDR3 is CASSVGDRAETQYF. The CDR3 coding sequence is TGTGCCAGCAGCGTAGGGGACAGGGCTGAGACCCAGTACTTC. This rearrangement joins TRBV9 to TRBJ2-5; 9 nucleotides agree with TRBD1. CDR1 is SGDLS, CDR2 YYNGEE, per germline. The CDR3 consists of 14 residues. Trimming removed 0 bases from V and 5 bases from J; junction bases left unmatched: 2.

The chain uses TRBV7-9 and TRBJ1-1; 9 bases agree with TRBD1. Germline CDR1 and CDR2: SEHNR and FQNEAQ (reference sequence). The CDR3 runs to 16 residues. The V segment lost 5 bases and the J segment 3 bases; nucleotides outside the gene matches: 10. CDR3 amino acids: CASSQTPQGAHTEAFF. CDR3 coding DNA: TGTGCCAGCAGCCAAACCCCACAGGGGGCGCACACTGAAGCTTTCTTT.

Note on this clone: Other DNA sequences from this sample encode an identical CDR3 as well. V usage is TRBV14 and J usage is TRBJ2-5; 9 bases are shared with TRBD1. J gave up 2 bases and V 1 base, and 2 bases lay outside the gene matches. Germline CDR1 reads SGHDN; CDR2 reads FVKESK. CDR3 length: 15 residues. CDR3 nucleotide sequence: TGTGCCAGCAGCCAAGGGGGGACAGGGCAAGAGACCCAGTACTTC. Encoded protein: CASSQGGTGQETQYF.

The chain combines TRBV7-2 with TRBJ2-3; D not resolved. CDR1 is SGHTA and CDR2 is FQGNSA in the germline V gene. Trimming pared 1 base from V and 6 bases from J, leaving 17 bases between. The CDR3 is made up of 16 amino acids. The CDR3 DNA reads TGTGCCAGCAGCTTAGAGTACACAGCTGGATCGGATACGCAGTATTTT. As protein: CASSLEYTAGSDTQYF. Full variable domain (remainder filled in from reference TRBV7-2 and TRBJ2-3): GAGVSQSPSNKVTEKGKDVELRCDPISGHTALYWYRQSLGQGLEFLIYFQGNSAPDKSGLPSDRFSAERTGGSVSTLTIQRTQQEDSAVYLCASSLEYTAGSDTQYFGPGTRLTVL.

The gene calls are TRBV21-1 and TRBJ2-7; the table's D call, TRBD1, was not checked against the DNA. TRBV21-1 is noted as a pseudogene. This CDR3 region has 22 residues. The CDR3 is CASSKGGEGQEVGPEGAYEQYF. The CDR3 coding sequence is TGTGCCAGCAGCAAAGGGGGGGAAGGGCAGGAAGTCGGGCCCGAGGGGGCTTACGAGCAGTACTTC.

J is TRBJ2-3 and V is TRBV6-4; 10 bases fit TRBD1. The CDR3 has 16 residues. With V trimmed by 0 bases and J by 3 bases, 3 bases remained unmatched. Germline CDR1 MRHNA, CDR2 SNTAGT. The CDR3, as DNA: TGTGCCAGCAGTGACTCGGAGGGACAGGGGACAGATACGCAGTATTTT. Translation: CASSDSEGQGTDTQYF.

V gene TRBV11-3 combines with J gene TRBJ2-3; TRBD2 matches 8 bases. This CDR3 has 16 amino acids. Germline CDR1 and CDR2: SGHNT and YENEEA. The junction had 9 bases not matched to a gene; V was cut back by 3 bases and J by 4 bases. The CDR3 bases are TGTGCCAGCAGCTTGGCCCCGGGACTAGATGCAGATACGCAGTATTTT. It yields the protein CASSLAPGLDADTQYF.